These T cell receptor beta chains were read from a single sample in a study of beta chain features in type 1 diabetes. Produced via immunoSEQ multiplex PCR; TCRdb's table is partial and in-frame only. The sample carries around 690,000 clones, around an eighth recorded once. The source material was naive CD4+ T cells from blood. The receptors stem from a man in his thirties or forties with type 1 diabetes. CDR3s include the opening cysteine and the closing phenylalanine or tryptophan. A D gene is named only where the DNA matches it firmly. Only some rows state a clone size, as once, few, many or a class for expanded clones.

-,TRBJ2-7,-,TRBV5-1,CASSVGGDEQYF,TGCGCCAGCAGCGTAGGGGGTGACGAGCAGTACTTC
-,TRBJ1-1,few,TRBV15,CATSRVPNTEAFF,TGTGCCACCAGCAGAGTGCCGAACACTGAAGCTTTCTTT
-,TRBJ2-3,few,TRBV7-2,CASSSQPPGMNTQYF,TGTGCCAGCAGCTCTCAGCCCCCAGGGATGAATACGCAGTATTTT
-,TRBJ1-2,few,TRBV10-2,CASVGRNSNYGYTF,TGCGCCAGCGTTGGAAGGAACAGTAACTATGGCTACACCTTC
-,TRBJ2-2,-,TRBV12-5,CASGPPNGELFF,TGTGCTAGTGGTCCCCCCAACGGGGAGCTGTTTTTT
TRBD1,TRBJ1-4,few,TRBV7-9,CASSQLTGSVEKLFF,TGTGCCAGCAGCCAGCTGACAGGGTCTGTTGAAAAACTGTTTTTT
-,TRBJ1-2,few,TRBV7-2,CASSPGPSNYGYTF,TGTGCCAGCAGCCCGGGGCCTTCCAACTATGGCTACACCTTC
-,TRBJ2-7,-,TRBV27,CASSTGQYFYEQYF,TGTGCCAGCAGTACCGGACAGTACTTTTACGAGCAGTACTTC
-,TRBJ2-5,-,TRBV9,CASSVGGQLETQYF,TGTGCCAGCAGCGTAGGAGGGCAGCTAGAGACCCAGTACTTC
-,TRBJ1-2,-,TRBV6-5,CASSLIVGGGYTF,TGTGCCAGCAGCCTGATCGTAGGCGGTGGCTACACCTTC
-,TRBJ1-2,few,TRBV6-1,CASSETYVGHWGYTF,TGTGCCAGCAGTGAGACGTACGTGGGGCACTGGGGCTACACCTTC
-,TRBJ1-2,-,TRBV6-5,CASSYSPQHGYTF,TGTGCCAGCAGTTACTCTCCACAGCATGGCTACACCTTC
TRBD1,TRBJ2-1,few,TRBV13,CASSREWGQGYNEQFF,TGTGCCAGCAGCCGAGAGTGGGGACAGGGGTACAATGAGCAGTTCTTC
TRBD2,TRBJ2-3,-,TRBV4-3,CASSQEAGGITDTQYF,TGCGCCAGCAGCCAAGAGGCGGGGGGGATCACAGATACGCAGTATTTT
TRBD1,TRBJ2-7,few,TRBV5-1,CASSLSGTGDYEQYF,TGCGCCAGCAGCTTGTCCGGGACAGGGGACTACGAGCAGTACTTC
-,TRBJ2-4,-,TRBV7-2,CASSTQGTKNIQYF,TGTGCCAGCAGCACACAGGGAACCAAAAACATTCAGTACTTC
-,TRBJ2-3,-,TRBV28,CASSPDMINTDTQYF,TGTGCCAGCAGTCCGGATATGATAAACACAGATACGCAGTATTTT
-,TRBJ1-1,-,TRBV7-9,CASSLWVNTEAFF,TGTGCCAGCAGCTTATGGGTGAACACTGAAGCTTTCTTT
-,TRBJ2-1,-,TRBV7-6,CASSLGRTAYNEQFF,TGTGCCAGCAGCTTGGGGAGGACAGCTTACAATGAGCAGTTCTTC
TRBD2,TRBJ2-4,many,TRBV23-1,CASSQSRSASGNVTLQYF,TGCGCCAGCAGTCAATCGAGGTCGGCTAGCGGGAACGTAACCCTTCAGTACTTC
TRBD1,TRBJ2-7,-,TRBV7-9,CASTLPGTGGLYF,TGTGCCAGCACCCTGCCGGGGACAGGGGGGTTGTACTTC
TRBD1,TRBJ2-7,few,TRBV7-2,CASSSHRTGWPSYEQYF,TGTGCCAGCAGCTCACATAGGACAGGTTGGCCCTCCTACGAGCAGTACTTC
-,TRBJ2-5,-,TRBV29-1,CSVEDSQGETQYF,TGCAGCGTTGAGGACAGCCAAGGGGAGACCCAGTACTTC
-,TRBJ2-2,few,TRBV7-2,CASSLATGNTGELFF,TGTGCCAGCAGCTTAGCCACAGGGAACACCGGGGAGCTGTTTTTT
-,TRBJ2-3,-,TRBV11-3,CASSSPFTDTQYF,TGTGCCAGCAGCTCTCCCTTTACAGATACGCAGTATTTT
TRBD1,TRBJ2-2,-,TRBV5-4,CASSLGDSGELFF,TGTGCCAGCAGCTTGGGGGACAGCGGGGAGCTGTTTTTT
-,TRBJ1-2,-,TRBV20-1,CSAGPYGYTF,TGCAGTGCGGGGCCCTATGGCTACACCTTC
TRBD2,TRBJ2-3,-,TRBV2,CASLAESTDTQYF,TGTGCCAGCCTAGCGGAGAGCACAGATACGCAGTATTTT
TRBD1,TRBJ2-5,few,TRBV2,CASSSQFGTGAQETQYF,TGTGCCAGCAGTTCACAGTTCGGAACAGGGGCTCAAGAGACCCAGTACTTC